This TCR beta chain was retrieved from a study of T-cell memory formation after mild COVID-19. The overall study: The two donors had largely donor-specific TCR clusters. Points from the study as a whole: While clones contracting from day 15 to 85 were balanced between CD4 and CD8, later expanders leaned CD4+. Pre-infection memory showed some responding clones, and this suggested that cross-reactive memory joined.

This clonotype came up many times. The antigen is unknown. Constant-segment primers served in 5'RACE that generated TCR alpha and TCR beta cDNA libraries bearing sample barcodes and UMIs. TCRdb reanalysed the 5' RACE reads using MiXCR and keeps one entry per CDR3 protein. In the table there are 300,000 to 400,000 distinct CDR3 sequences, roughly 14% of which are singletons. V lost 4 bases and J lost 5, with 19 bases in between. CDR1 is SGHRS, CDR2 YFSETQ, per germline. The CDR3 length is 16 residues. The sequenced sample consisted of PBMCs or a T cell subset sorted from them (not recorded which). The chain employs TRBV5-1 and TRBJ2-1; D tentatively reads TRBD1 or TRBD2 (5 bases each). The receptor comes from a young man who had mild COVID-19 (a few samples of this study predate the infection). Cell type and time point are not known. Written as DNA, the CDR3 is TGCGCCAGCAGCCCCTGGACTGGGGTGGGACACAATGAGCAGTTCTTC. Protein product: CASSPWTGVGHNEQFF.